A single T cell receptor (beta chain) is shown here with its context. This same CDR3 is encoded by further DNA sequences in the sample. The CDR3 runs 14 residues. Germline-derived CDR1 and CDR2 are MNHEY and SVGAGI. V dropped 6 bases and J dropped 0 bases, with 8 bases sitting between them. The data derive from a study of blood T cell repertoires in COVID-19. In the authors' workflow: The assay estimated nucleated cells by amplifying reference gene primers. TCRdb keeps only in-frame clones here, not all; method: immunoSEQ multiplex PCR. Clone size and V and J calls were adopted from that table, with D and trimming inferred from the DNA. The sample has about 50,000 clones, approximately 90% seen once.

The sample comprised peripheral blood. The gene calls are TRBV6-5 and TRBJ1-4; maybe TRBD1 (6 bases). This receptor was taken from a man aged 35 to 55 with active COVID-19. In DNA, the CDR3 is TGTGCCAGCAGGGACAGAGCAACTAATGAAAAACTGTTTTTT. It codes for CASRDRATNEKLFF.